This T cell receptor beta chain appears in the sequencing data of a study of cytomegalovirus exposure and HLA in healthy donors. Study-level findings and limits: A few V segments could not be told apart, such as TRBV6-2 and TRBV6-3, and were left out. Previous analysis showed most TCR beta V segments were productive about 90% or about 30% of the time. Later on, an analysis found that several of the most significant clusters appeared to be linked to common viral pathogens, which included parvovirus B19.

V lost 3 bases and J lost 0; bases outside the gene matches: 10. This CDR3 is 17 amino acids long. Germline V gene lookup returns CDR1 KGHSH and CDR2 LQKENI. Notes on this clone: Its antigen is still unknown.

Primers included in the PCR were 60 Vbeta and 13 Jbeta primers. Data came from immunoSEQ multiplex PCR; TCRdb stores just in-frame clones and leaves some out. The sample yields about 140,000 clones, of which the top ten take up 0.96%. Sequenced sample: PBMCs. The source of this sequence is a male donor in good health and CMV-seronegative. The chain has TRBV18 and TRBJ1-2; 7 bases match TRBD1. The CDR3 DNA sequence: TGTGCCAGCTCACCTGGACAGGCCCTAACCTCTAACTATGGCTACACCTTC. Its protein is CASSPGQALTSNYGYTF.